Below are 14 T cell receptor beta chains sequenced from a single sample in a study of cytomegalovirus exposure and HLA in healthy donors. The PCR contained 60 Vbeta and 13 Jbeta primers. Libraries were prepared by immunoSEQ multiplex PCR; TCRdb keeps only in-frame clonotypes and omits some of them. The sample lists approximately 300,000 clones, 80% seen once, with 0.3% to 0.35% in the top ten. The sequencing sample was made of PBMCs. Receptors originate from a girl aged 2 to 10 in good health and CMV-seronegative.

The chain combines TRBV7-6 with TRBJ2-7; 7 nucleotides align to TRBD2. The germline V gene encodes CDR1 SGHVS and CDR2 FNYEAQ. This CDR3 has 19 residues. Trimming at V came to 4 bases and at J to 2 bases, leaving 20 bases not matched to a gene. Here the CDR3 DNA reads TGTGCCAGCAGCTCTTGGGTCGGGAGGTTCAGGGATTTCCCCTACGAGCAGTACTTC. Amino acids: CASSSWVGRFRDFPYEQYF.

The chain has TRBV28 and TRBJ1-5, with D tentatively TRBD1 (6 bases). Trimming left V 6 bases short and J 7 bases short, with 16 bases between. This CDR3 has 14 amino acids. CDR1 MDHEN and CDR2 SYDVKM come from the germline V gene. DNA for the CDR3: TGTGCCAGCAGCCCGGGACAAGGCAGGCAGCCCCAGCATTTT. Translating gives CASSPGQGRQPQHF.

The chain recombines TRBV18 with TRBJ1-1; 9 bases match TRBD1. V shed 0 bases and J 2 bases; nucleotides not matched to a gene: 10. The CDR3 runs to 18 residues. Germline CDR1 and CDR2: KGHSH and LQKENI. CDR3 loop: CASSPPSGQGLRNTEAFF. DNA for the CDR3: TGTGCCAGCTCACCACCCTCTGGACAGGGGCTCCGTAACACTGAAGCTTTCTTT.

This clone is a singleton in its sample. The chain has TRBV19 and TRBJ1-1; TRBD1 matches at 7 bases. The germline CDR1 and CDR2 sequences are LNHDA and SQIVND (reference sequence). V lost 9 bases, J lost 5 bases, and 6 bases stayed unmatched. The CDR3 is 12 amino acids. CDR3 DNA sequence: TGTGCCAGCGGAAAGGGGGCAACTGAAGCTTTCTTT. Its translation is CASGKGATEAFF.

The chain has TRBV5-6 and TRBJ1-5; D might be TRBD1 (6 bases). Germline CDR1 is SGHDT and CDR2 is YYEEEE. V was clipped by 4 bases and J by 3 bases, with 20 bases between them. The CDR3 has 17 amino acids. CDR3 sequence (DNA): TGTGCCAGCAGCCGAGGGAGGGGGAATAGGGTCAATCAGCCCCAGCATTTT. Translation: CASSRGRGNRVNQPQHF.

This clone was detected a few times. V and J are TRBV2 and TRBJ2-3, with 12 bases that match TRBD2. The CDR3 runs to 15 residues. Trimming at V came to 5 bases and at J to 8 bases, leaving 8 bases not matched to a gene. CDR1 and CDR2 from the germline V gene are SNHLY and FYNNEI. The CDR3 loop is CASSSSGGAARTQYF. In nucleotides, the CDR3 is TGTGCCAGCAGTTCTAGCGGGGGGGCCGCGCGTACGCAGTATTTT.

This chain uses TRBV27 with TRBJ2-7, with D maybe TRBD2 (6 bases). The V and J ends lost 6 bases and 0 bases respectively, with 18 bases between them. The CDR3 covers 16 residues. Germline V CDR1 and CDR2: MNHEY, SMNVEV (reference sequence). CDR3 amino acids: CASSLTPGLSSYEQYF. The DNA of the CDR3 is TGTGCCAGCAGCCTTACCCCGGGACTGAGCTCCTACGAGCAGTACTTC.

This clone was detected only once. J is TRBJ1-2 and V is TRBV28; the D gene is possibly TRBD1 (5 bases). CDR1 is MDHEN and CDR2 is SYDVKM in the germline V gene. Trimming took off 5 bases at V and 7 bases at J, with 17 bases between the two ends. This CDR3 comprises 14 residues. The CDR3 sequence is CASSPPARVPGYTF. CDR3 coding DNA: TGTGCCAGCAGTCCCCCGGCCAGGGTTCCTGGCTACACCTTC.

Concerning this clone itself: The junction does not match germline at one end; this may be a read error. The same CDR3 can be traced to other DNA sequences in this sample. The rearrangement uses TRBV9 and TRBJ2-6; tentatively, D is TRBD1 (5 bases). CDR1 and CDR2 from the germline V gene are SGDLS and YYNGEE. This CDR3 has 17 residues. The CDR3 DNA follows: TGTGCCAGCAGCGGGAGACAGCTATATTCTGGGGCCAACGTCTTGACTTTC. Encoded protein: CASSGRQLYSGANVLTF.

The CDR3: CASSPPKGGGLFTDTQYF. As DNA, the CDR3 is TGTGCCAGCAGCCCCCCGAAAGGGGGGGGCCTATTCACAGATACGCAGTATTTT. This sequence joins TRBV13 and TRBJ2-3; TRBD2 might be the D (7 bases). Per germline, CDR1 PRHDT and CDR2 FYEKMQ (reference sequence). Trimming removed 5 bases from V and 2 bases from J, with 23 bases in between. The CDR3 sequence is 18 residues long.

The rearrangement joins TRBV13 to TRBJ1-1; 8 bases line up with TRBD1. The trim removed 8 bases at V and 6 bases at J, leaving 8 bases unmatched. Germline loops: CDR1 PRHDT, CDR2 FYEKMQ (reference sequence). The CDR3 loop spans 13 amino acids. CDR3 DNA sequence: TGTGCCAGCGTTGGACAGGGAAGATCTGAAGCTTTCTTT. Amino acid sequence: CASVGQGRSEAFF.

The chain links TRBV27 to TRBJ2-7; perhaps TRBD1 as D (6 bases). This CDR3 has 15 residues. Trimming shortened V by 3 bases and J by 0 bases, and 12 bases separated the two germline ends. The germline V gene has CDR1 MNHEY and CDR2 SMNVEV (reference sequence). The CDR3 nucleotides read TGTGCCAGCAGTTTTAAAGGACAGAGCTCCTACGAGCAGTACTTC. It specifies CASSFKGQSSYEQYF.

This rearrangement joins TRBV4-1 to TRBJ1-6; no reliable D call. The CDR3 runs 17 residues. CDR1 MGHRA and CDR2 YSYEKL come from the germline V gene. V was trimmed by 1 base and J by 6 bases, leaving 16 bases between them. CDR3 amino acids: CASSQARFQWSNSPLHF. The CDR3 DNA reads as TGCGCCAGCAGCCAAGCCCGGTTCCAGTGGAGTAATTCACCCCTCCACTTT.

The rearrangement links TRBV7-3 to TRBJ2-3; 7 bases match TRBD2. The V segment lost 1 base and the J segment 0 bases; nucleotides outside the gene matches: 1. Germline CDR1 SGHTA, CDR2 FQGTGA. This CDR3 is built from 15 residues. CDR3 nucleotides: TGTGCCAGCAGCTTAATGCGGGAGAGCACAGATACGCAGTATTTT. It yields the protein CASSLMRESTDTQYF.